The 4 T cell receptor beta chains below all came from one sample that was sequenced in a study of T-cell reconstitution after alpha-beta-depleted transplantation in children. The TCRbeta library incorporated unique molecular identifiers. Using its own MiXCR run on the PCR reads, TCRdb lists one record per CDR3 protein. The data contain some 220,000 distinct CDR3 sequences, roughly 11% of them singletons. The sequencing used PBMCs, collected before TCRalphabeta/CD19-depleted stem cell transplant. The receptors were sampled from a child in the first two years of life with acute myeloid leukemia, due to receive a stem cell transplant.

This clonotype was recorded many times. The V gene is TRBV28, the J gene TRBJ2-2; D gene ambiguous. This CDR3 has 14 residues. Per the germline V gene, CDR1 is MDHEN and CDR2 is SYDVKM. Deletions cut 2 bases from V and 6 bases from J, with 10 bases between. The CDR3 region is CASSLTVPAGELFF. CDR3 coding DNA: TGTGCCAGCAGTTTAACAGTGCCCGCCGGGGAGCTGTTTTTT.

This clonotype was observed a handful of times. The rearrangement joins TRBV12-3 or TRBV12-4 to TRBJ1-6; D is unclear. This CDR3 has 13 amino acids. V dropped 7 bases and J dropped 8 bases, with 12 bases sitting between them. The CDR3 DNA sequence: TGTGCCAGCAAAAAGCTCGTTGATTCACCCCTCCACTTT. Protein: CASKKLVDSPLHF.

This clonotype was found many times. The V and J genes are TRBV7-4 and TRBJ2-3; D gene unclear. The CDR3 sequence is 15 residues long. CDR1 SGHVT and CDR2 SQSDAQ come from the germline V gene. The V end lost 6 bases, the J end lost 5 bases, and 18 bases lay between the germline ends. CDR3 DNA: TGTGCCAGCAGTTCGGCGCCCTCGGAGAGAGATACGCAGTATTTT. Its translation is CASSSAPSERDTQYF.

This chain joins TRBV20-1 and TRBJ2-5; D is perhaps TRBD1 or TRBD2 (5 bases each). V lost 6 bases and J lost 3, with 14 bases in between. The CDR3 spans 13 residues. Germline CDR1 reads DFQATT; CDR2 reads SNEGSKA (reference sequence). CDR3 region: CSARTEGKETQYF. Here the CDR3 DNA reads TGCAGTGCAAGGACCGAGGGGAAAGAGACCCAGTACTTC.